In this sample, the clone carrying this T cell receptor (beta chain) turned up once. The V and J ends lost 5 bases and 0 bases, in that order; junction bases with no gene match: 12. Per germline, CDR1 SGHTA and CDR2 FQGNSA. The CDR3 is 17 amino acids. This entry is derived from a study of T cell changes during pregnancy in multiple sclerosis. The assay was immunoSEQ multiplex PCR, and TCRdb's table has in-frame clones only and misses some. The sample shows 66,000 or so clones, just under 90% of them seen only once. Sequenced here: peripheral blood, sampled in the first trimester of pregnancy. The sequence came from a female donor in good health, enrolled as a control in a pregnancy study. The V and J genes are TRBV7-2 and TRBJ1-1; 7 nucleotides match TRBD1. The CDR3 DNA is TGTGCCAGCAGCCCGGGACAGAGGTTTATTTTGAACACTGAAGCTTTCTTT. Translated: CASSPGQRFILNTEAFF.